By its share, the clone carrying this TCR beta chain is medium-sized. Its target is not known. A primer in the constant region served to generate TCR beta cDNA from 500 ng of total RNA. Slightly modified ARM-PCR, run as three nested multiplex PCR rounds, produced the TCR beta libraries. The first two PCR rounds used TRBV1-TRBV30 forward primers with a C-beta reverse primer, about 10 cycles each. TCRdb redid the calling of the multiplex PCR reads with MiXCR, one entry per CDR3 protein. This sample has some 43,000 distinct CDR3 sequences; 55% to 75% occur once, and the top ten carry roughly 27%. This entry belongs to a study of tumor-infiltrating lymphocytes in primary liver carcinoma. Study results and limitations: Among top clones, only about 8-25% appeared in all five tumor regions. Tumor-blood pairs (like tumor-adjacent pairs) overlapped less than tumor region pairs did.

Germline V gene data show CDR1 as SGHAT and CDR2 as FQNNGV. The CDR3 consists of 17 residues. V lost 5 bases, J lost 0 bases, and 3 bases stayed unmatched. The study co-extracted DNA and RNA from about 21-30 mg of unsorted bulk tissue. Patients' primary liver carcinoma was surgically resected. The receptor was isolated from a man between 35 and 55 years old with primary liver carcinoma and hepatitis B virus infection. Sequenced input: liver tumor tissue from sampling region 5. Subset in this sample: tumor region T5, tumor centre. This chain links TRBV11-2 with TRBJ2-1, with 14 bases identical to TRBD2. The CDR3 region is CASSRGTSGSSYNEQFF. The CDR3 nucleotides read TGTGCCAGCAGCAGAGGGACTAGCGGGAGCTCCTACAATGAGCAGTTCTTC.